The text below deals with one TCR beta chain. In the source study's methods: Estimation of nucleated cell counts was performed using reference gene primer amplification. The repertoire was sequenced with immunoSEQ multiplex PCR; TCRdb's copy has only in-frame clones and lacks some. That table supplies the V and J calls and clone size; D and trimming were determined from the DNA. The sample shows about 240,000 clones, around 89% of them seen only once. Germline V CDR1 and CDR2: SQVTM, ANQGSEA. V dropped 6 bases and J dropped 7; count of bases not matched to a gene: 5. CDR3 length: 12 residues. Donors were grouped by their self-reported clinical history. In Cohort 3, a recovered donor had either two negative PCRs, clearance, or symptom resolution. This entry is derived from a study of blood T cell repertoires in COVID-19. Across the whole study: Sample material is recorded as cDNA or gDNA derived from T cells, B-cell-depleted T cells, or PBMCs.

The chain employs TRBV29-1 and TRBJ2-1; 8 bases fit TRBD2. This sequence originates from a man aged 40-55 years who had recovered from COVID-19. The material sequenced was PBMCs or T cells enriched from blood (not recorded which). In DNA form, the CDR3 reads TGCAGCGTCAGCGGGAGTGGGAATGAGCAGTTCTTC. Protein product: CSVSGSGNEQFF.